This passage covers 18 T cell receptor beta chains from one sample sequenced in a study of blood T cell repertoires in COVID-19. The protocol was immunoSEQ multiplex PCR, while the TCRdb copy is restricted to in-frame clones and leaves out a portion. The table shows about 47,000 clones, with 84% occurring only once. The specimen was peripheral blood. These receptors were taken from a middle-aged man with acute or convalescent COVID-19.

V usage is TRBV5-1 and J usage is TRBJ2-3, with 8 bases aligning to TRBD1. The trim removed 5 bases at V and 5 bases at J, leaving 10 bases unmatched. CDR1 and CDR2 from the germline V gene are SGHRS and YFSETQ. The CDR3 has 15 residues. CDR3 amino acids: CASRYPQGAIDTQYF. DNA for the CDR3: TGCGCCAGCAGGTACCCCCAGGGGGCAATAGATACGCAGTATTTT.

The chain couples TRBV7-3 to TRBJ2-3; 7 nucleotides align to TRBD2. CDR3 length: 15 amino acids. Germline values: CDR1 SGHTA, CDR2 FQGTGA. Trimming at V came to 3 bases and at J to 4 bases, leaving 7 bases not matched to a gene. In nucleotides, the CDR3 is TGTGCCAGCAGCTTGGGGGGGTTTGATTCAGATACGCAGTATTTT. This gives the protein CASSLGGFDSDTQYF.

This chain joins TRBV4-1 and TRBJ1-5; D remains unclear. Germline values: CDR1 MGHRA, CDR2 YSYEKL. Trimming took 4 bases from V and 4 from J, leaving 11 bases between them. The CDR3 runs to 14 residues. This CDR3 is CASSPGRLNQPQHF. The DNA of the CDR3 is TGCGCCAGCAGCCCTGGCAGGTTGAATCAGCCCCAGCATTTT.

This clone was found once. One end of the junction varies from germline; a read error may be responsible. CDR3 bases: TGTGCCAGCAGCCTAGGCGGTGGGAGATCAGATACGCAGTATTTT. Protein product: CASSLGGGRSDTQYF. This chain connects TRBV13 to TRBJ2-3; the D gene is possibly TRBD2 (5 bases). The length of the CDR3 is 15 residues. CDR1 and CDR2 from the germline V gene are PRHDT and FYEKMQ (reference sequence).

The table lists this clone with a count of one. CDR3 DNA sequence: TGTGCCACCAGCAGGTCAGGACTAGCGGGAAACGAGCAGTACTTC. Protein sequence: CATSRSGLAGNEQYF. The gene calls are TRBV15 and TRBJ2-7, with 12 bases identical to TRBD2. The germline CDR1 and CDR2 sequences are LNHNV and YYDKDF (reference sequence). The CDR3 is 15 amino acids. V was clipped by 3 bases and J by 5 bases; unmatched bases: 5.

This clone was seen a single time. The V call is TRBV5-1, the J call TRBJ1-2, with D maybe TRBD1 (5 bases). Deletions cut 0 bases from V and 8 bases from J, with 8 bases between. The CDR3 runs to 12 residues. Germline V gene sequence: CDR1 SGHRS, CDR2 YFSETQ. The chain's CDR3 is CASSLAREGYTF. CDR3 DNA sequence: TGCGCCAGCAGCTTGGCCAGGGAAGGCTACACCTTC.

This clone has just one count. This chain connects TRBV5-5 to TRBJ2-7, with a weak D call TRBD2 (6 bases). CDR1 is SGHKS and CDR2 is YYEKEE in the germline V gene (reference sequence). The CDR3 sequence is 15 residues long. Trimming stripped 0 bases from V and 5 bases from J, with 15 bases between. CDR3 bases: TGTGCCAGCAGCTTGGGGGTGACTAGTAAGCACGAGCAGTACTTC. As protein: CASSLGVTSKHEQYF. The variable domain in full, completed from reference TRBV5-5 and TRBJ2-7, reads DAGVTQSPTHLIKTRGQQVTLRCSPISGHKSVSWYQQVLGQGPQFIFQYYEKEERGRGNFPDRFSARQFPNYSSELNVNALLLGDSALYLCASSLGVTSKHEQYFGPGTRLTVT.

The chain combines TRBV5-1 with TRBJ2-1, with 7 bases identical to TRBD1. Germline V CDR1 and CDR2: SGHRS, YFSETQ. J was trimmed by 8 bases and V by 4 bases; bases with no gene match: 9. This CDR3 contains 14 residues. Here the CDR3 reads CASSIYRGRDEQFF. DNA of the CDR3: TGCGCCAGCAGCATATACAGGGGTCGTGATGAGCAGTTCTTC. Supplemented by reference TRBV5-1 and TRBJ2-1, the full variable domain reads KAGVTQTPRYLIKTRGQQVTLSCSPISGHRSVSWYQQTPGQGLQFLFEYFSETQRNKGNFPGRFSGRQFSNSRSEMNVSTLELGDSALYLCASSIYRGRDEQFFGPGTRLTVL.

The chain recombines TRBV5-1 with TRBJ1-1; D is unclear. V was cut by 0 bases and J by 4 bases, with 19 bases left in between. This CDR3 is built from 17 residues. CDR1 SGHRS and CDR2 YFSETQ come from the germline V gene. This CDR3 reads CASSLVFRLGEGTEAFF. The DNA for the CDR3 is TGCGCCAGCAGCTTGGTTTTCAGACTAGGAGAGGGCACTGAAGCTTTCTTT.

V gene TRBV18 combines with J gene TRBJ1-2; 8 bases align to TRBD1. V lost 5 bases to trimming and J lost 7 bases; unmatched junction nucleotides: 9. CDR1 and CDR2 from the germline V gene are KGHSH and LQKENI. The length of the CDR3 is 14 residues. In DNA, the CDR3 is TGTGCCAGCTCATCATTAACAGGGGGAAGTGGCTACACCTTC. This encodes CASSSLTGGSGYTF.

J is TRBJ1-4 and V is TRBV11-2; D is unclear. The CDR3 is 13 residues long. Germline CDR1 and CDR2: SGHAT and FQNNGV. Deletions cut 6 bases from V and 4 bases from J, with 9 bases between. CDR3 sequence reads: CASRYRDNEKLFF. The DNA of the CDR3 is TGTGCCAGCAGGTATAGAGATAATGAAAAACTGTTTTTT.

The chain is built from TRBV29-1 and TRBJ2-1; 14 bases agree with TRBD2. Losses at the gene ends were 4 bases for V and 5 bases for J; bases not matched to a gene: 4. This CDR3 has 15 amino acids. Germline lookup yields CDR1 SQVTM and CDR2 ANQGSEA. This CDR3 reads CSVGTSGGKDNEQFF. The CDR3 DNA sequence: TGCAGCGTTGGGACTAGCGGGGGGAAAGACAATGAGCAGTTCTTC.

A single count supports this clone. The chain uses TRBV6-4 and TRBJ2-1; 11 nucleotides agree with TRBD1. V was pared by 8 bases and J by 6 bases, with 3 bases of the junction left unmatched. The CDR3 loop spans 13 amino acids. Germline assignment: CDR1 MRHNA and CDR2 SNTAGT. In DNA, the CDR3 is TGTGCCAGCGGGGGACAGGGGGGCAATGAGCAGTTCTTC. This translates into CASGGQGGNEQFF.

The chain couples TRBV9 to TRBJ2-5; tentative D call: TRBD1 (5 bases). The CDR3 consists of 13 residues. Trimming took 4 bases from V and 5 from J, leaving 12 bases between them. Germline lookup yields CDR1 SGDLS and CDR2 YYNGEE. In nucleotides, the CDR3 is TGTGCCAGCAGCTCCCAGGGTTGGGAGACCCAGTACTTC. Amino acid sequence: CASSSQGWETQYF.

The J gene is TRBJ2-4, the V gene TRBV2, with D possibly being TRBD2 (6 bases). The CDR3 extends over 14 amino acids. The germline V gene has CDR1 SNHLY and CDR2 FYNNEI. Trimming cost V 8 bases and J 0 bases, with 11 bases left between them. CDR3 loop: CASGGRIAKNIQYF. Here the CDR3 DNA reads TGTGCCAGCGGGGGGAGAATAGCCAAAAACATTCAGTACTTC.

This clone was picked up a small number of times. This chain uses TRBV25-1 with TRBJ2-5; D is unclear. The CDR3 length is 15 residues. Trimming removed 1 base at V and 1 base at J, with 10 bases between. Germline V gene sequence: CDR1 MGHDK, CDR2 SYGVNS. In DNA, the CDR3 is TGTGCCAGCAGTGAATCGAACGGGTTCCAAGAGACCCAGTACTTC. Translating it yields CASSESNGFQETQYF.

J is TRBJ2-1 and V is TRBV7-2; 10 bases are a match to TRBD2. The length of the CDR3 is 17 residues. Germline V gives CDR1 SGHTA, CDR2 FQGNSA. The J segment lost 8 bases and the V segment lost 1 base, leaving 11 bases of the junction unmatched. Here the CDR3 DNA reads TGTGCCAGCAGCTTAGTCCCCCGTAGCGGGAGGATCGATGAGCAGTTCTTC. Residues: CASSLVPRSGRIDEQFF.

This rearrangement joins TRBV24-1 to TRBJ2-1; TRBD2 agrees at 7 bases. V trimming: 1 base; J trimming: 3 bases; junction bases outside the gene matches: 5. Germline V gene sequence: CDR1 KGHDR, CDR2 SFDVKD. The CDR3 totals 16 residues. The CDR3 here is CATSDLMSGDYNEQFF. The CDR3 DNA is TGTGCCACCAGTGATTTAATGAGCGGGGACTACAATGAGCAGTTCTTC.